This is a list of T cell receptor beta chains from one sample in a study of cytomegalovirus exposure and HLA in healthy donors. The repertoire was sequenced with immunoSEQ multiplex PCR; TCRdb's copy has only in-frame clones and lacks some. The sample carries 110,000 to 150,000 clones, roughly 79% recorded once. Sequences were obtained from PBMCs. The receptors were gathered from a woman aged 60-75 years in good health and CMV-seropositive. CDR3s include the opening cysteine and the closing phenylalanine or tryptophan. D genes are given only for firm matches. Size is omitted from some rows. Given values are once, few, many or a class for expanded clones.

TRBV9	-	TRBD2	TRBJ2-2	TGTGCCAGCAGCGTAGCTCCGGGCGGGAGCTCCGGGGAGCTGTTTTTT	CASSVAPGGSSGELFF
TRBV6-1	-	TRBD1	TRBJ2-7	TGTGCCAGTGCCTCCCAGACAGGGGGCCGCGAGCAGTACTTC	CASASQTGGREQYF
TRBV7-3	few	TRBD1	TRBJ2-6	TGTGCCAGCAGCACACAGGGGGCCTTATTCTCTGGGGCCAACGTCCTGACTTTC	CASSTQGALFSGANVLTF
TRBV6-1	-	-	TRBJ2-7	TGTGCCAGCAGTGAGAGCCAGCTAGACCACGAGCAGTACTTC	CASSESQLDHEQYF
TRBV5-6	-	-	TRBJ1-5	TGTGCCAGCAGCTTGGGAGGGCTTCAGCCCCAGCATTTT	CASSLGGLQPQHF
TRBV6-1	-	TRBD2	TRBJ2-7	TGTGCCAGCAGTGAAGCGCTTCTTTGGCGGGAGTCTTGGTACGAGCAGTACTTC	CASSEALLWRESWYEQYF
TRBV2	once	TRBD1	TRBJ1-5	TGTGCCACCGGGGACAGGGGCCGGCCCCAGCATTTT	CATGDRGRPQHF
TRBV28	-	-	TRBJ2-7	TGTGCCAGCAGTCGCACAGGGACCTTCTCCTACGAGCAGTACTTC	CASSRTGTFSYEQYF
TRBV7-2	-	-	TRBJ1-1	TGTGCCAGCAGCTGGGTAGGGGATAGCACTGAAGCTTTCTTT	CASSWVGDSTEAFF
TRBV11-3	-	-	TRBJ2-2	TGTGCCAGCAGCCAGGGCAGGGCCACCGGGGAGCTGTTTTTT	CASSQGRATGELFF
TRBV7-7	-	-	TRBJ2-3	TGTGCTAGCAGCTTAGGCGGGGCAAGCACAGATACGCAGTATTTT	CASSLGGASTDTQYF
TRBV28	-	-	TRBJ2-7	TGTGCCAGCAGTTCCCCAGGCGAAGCCCCCTACGAGCAGTACTTC	CASSSPGEAPYEQYF
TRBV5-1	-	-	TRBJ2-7	TGCGCCAGCAGCTTGGCGACAACAACCGACGAGCAGTACTTC	CASSLATTTDEQYF
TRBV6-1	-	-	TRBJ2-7	TGTGCCAGCAGTAGGGAGTTAACCTACGAGCAGTACTTC	CASSRELTYEQYF
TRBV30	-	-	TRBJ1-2	TGTGCCTGGAGTGCAGGGTTCGACTATGGCTACACCTTC	CAWSAGFDYGYTF
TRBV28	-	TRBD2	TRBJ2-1	TGTGCCAGCAGTTTCCCCGGGACTAGCGGGAGCGGGAATGAGCAGTTCTTC	CASSFPGTSGSGNEQFF
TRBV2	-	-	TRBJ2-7	TGTGCCAGCATGGTAGGAGGGGCCCTAATCTCCTACGAGCAGTACTTC	CASMVGGALISYEQYF
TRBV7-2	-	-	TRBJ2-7	TGTGCCAGCAGCTTAGCCAGGGGTGACTACGAGCAGTACTTC	CASSLARGDYEQYF
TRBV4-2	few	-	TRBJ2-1	TGTGCCGCGCCTATTTTCTCCTACAATGAGCAGTTCTTC	CAAPIFSYNEQFF
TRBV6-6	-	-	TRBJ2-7	TGTGCCAGCAGGCAAGGGGGGGACGCAGCCTACGAGCAGTACTTC	CASRQGGDAAYEQYF
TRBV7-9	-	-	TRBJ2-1	TGTGCCAGCAGCCGGGACTCCAATGAGCAGTTCTTC	CASSRDSNEQFF
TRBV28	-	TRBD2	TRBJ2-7	TGTGCCAGCAGTTTCCATCTAGCGGGACTCTCCTACGAGCAGTACTTC	CASSFHLAGLSYEQYF
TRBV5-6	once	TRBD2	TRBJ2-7	TGTGCCAGCAGCTTCGGGCGGGAGCGCTCCTACGAGCAGTACTTC	CASSFGRERSYEQYF
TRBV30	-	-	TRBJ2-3	TGTGCCTGGAGTGGAGGGAATACAGATACGCAGTATTTT	CAWSGGNTDTQYF
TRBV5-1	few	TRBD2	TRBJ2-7	TGCGCCAGCGCGGCGGGGGGGGGCGCCTACGAGCAGTACTTC	CASAAGGGAYEQYF
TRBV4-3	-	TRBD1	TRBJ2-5	TGCGCCAGCAGCCAAGTGGCAGGGGGAGAGACCCAGTACTTC	CASSQVAGGETQYF
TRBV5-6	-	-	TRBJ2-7	TGTGCCAGCAGCGACCAGGGGTACGAGCAGTACTTC	CASSDQGYEQYF
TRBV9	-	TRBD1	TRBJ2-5	TGTGCCAGCAGCGTAGCCCCAGGACAGGGAAGGGAGACCCAGTACTTC	CASSVAPGQGRETQYF
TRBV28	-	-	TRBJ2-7	TGTGCCAGCAGTTTGAGGAGCCCCTATTCCCACGAGCAGTACTTC	CASSLRSPYSHEQYF
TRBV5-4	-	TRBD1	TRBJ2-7	TGTGCCAGCAGCCTCGGGGACAGGGGGTTCAACGAGCAGTACTTC	CASSLGDRGFNEQYF
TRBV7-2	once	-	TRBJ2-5	TGTGCCAGCAGCCCCGACTTACAAGAGACCCAGTACTTC	CASSPDLQETQYF
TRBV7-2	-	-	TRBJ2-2	TGTGCCAGTAGCTTAGAATCAGACACCGGGGAGCTGTTTTTT	CASSLESDTGELFF
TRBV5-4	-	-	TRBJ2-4	TGTGCCAGCAGCCAGCAGGGGCTGAACATTCAGTACTTC	CASSQQGLNIQYF
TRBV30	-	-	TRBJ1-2	TGTGCCTGGAGTGCTGAGTTTAACTATGGCTACACCTTC	CAWSAEFNYGYTF
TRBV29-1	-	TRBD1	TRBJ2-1	TGCAGCGTTTCGACAGGGTTGTACAATGAGCAGTTCTTC	CSVSTGLYNEQFF
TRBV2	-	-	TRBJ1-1	TGTGCCAGCAGGCTCACAGACGCTAACACTGAAGCTTTCTTT	CASRLTDANTEAFF
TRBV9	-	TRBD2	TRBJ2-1	TGTGCCAGCAGCGATCCGGGACTAGCGAACGATGAGCAGTTCTTC	CASSDPGLANDEQFF
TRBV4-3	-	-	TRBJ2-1	TGCGCCAGCAGCCGGCGGACAGCGAGCAATGAGCAGTTCTTC	CASSRRTASNEQFF
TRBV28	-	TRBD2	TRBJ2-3	TGTGCCTCTGAGGTTGGGGGAGGGACTCAGGATACGCAGTATTTT	CASEVGGGTQDTQYF
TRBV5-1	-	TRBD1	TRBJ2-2	TGCGCCAGCAGCACGGGACAGGAAACCTCCAACACCGGGGAGCTGTTTTTT	CASSTGQETSNTGELFF
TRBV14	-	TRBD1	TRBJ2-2	TGTGCCAGCAGCCAAGACTACAGGGGGAACACCGGGGAGCTGTTTTTT	CASSQDYRGNTGELFF
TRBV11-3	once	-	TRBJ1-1	TGTGCCAGCAGCCTTTCCCTTTTAGGGGCCACTGAAGCTTTCTTT	CASSLSLLGATEAFF
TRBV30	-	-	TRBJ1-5	TGTGCCTGGAGTGTAAAACTAGGCTCGGAGTCCCAGCATTTT	CAWSVKLGSESQHF
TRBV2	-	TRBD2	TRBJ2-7	TGTGCCAGCAGTGAAGGGCGGGAGGCCTACGAGCAGTACTTC	CASSEGREAYEQYF
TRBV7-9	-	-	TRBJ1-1	TGTGCCAGCAGCTTAGTGGGAGGGGGGGGAAGTGAAGCTTTCTTT	CASSLVGGGGSEAFF
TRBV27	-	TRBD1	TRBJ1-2	TGTGCCAGCAGTGCAACACTGGGACAGGGGGGCAGCTACACCTTC	CASSATLGQGGSYTF
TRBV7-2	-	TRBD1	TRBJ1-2	TGTGCCAGCAGCTTAGTCAGGGGGCCTTATGGCTACACCTTC	CASSLVRGPYGYTF
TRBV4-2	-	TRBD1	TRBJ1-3	TGTGCCAGCAGCCAAGATAGGGACAGCTCTGGAAACACCATATATTTT	CASSQDRDSSGNTIYF
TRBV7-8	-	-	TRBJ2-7	TGTGCCAGCAGCTTAGATATGGGGCGTAACCCCTACGAGCAGTACTTC	CASSLDMGRNPYEQYF
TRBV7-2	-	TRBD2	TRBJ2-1	TGTGCCAGCAGCGCGGGACTAGCGTCTCTTCGGCAGTTCTTC	CASSAGLASLRQFF
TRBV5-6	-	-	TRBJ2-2	TGTGCCAGCAGCACGTCAGAATTCACCGGGGAGCTGTTTTTT	CASSTSEFTGELFF
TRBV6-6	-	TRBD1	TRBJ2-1	TGTGCCAGCAGCCAGGGACAGGGGGCAGATGAGCAGTTCTTC	CASSQGQGADEQFF